This T cell receptor beta chain was recovered during a study of shared clonotypes between healthy human individuals. The table came from immunoSEQ multiplex PCR; TCRdb's copy has only in-frame clones and leaves some out. Here the sample spans more than 1.2 million clones, approximately 98.5% being singletons. This CDR3 comprises 15 residues. Germline values: CDR1 SGHRS, CDR2 YFSETQ. V lost 4 bases and J lost 1, with 12 bases in between. The chain recombines TRBV5-1 with TRBJ2-1; D gene uncertain. This clonotype originated in a man aged 25-45 years in good health. Specimen: naive CD4+ T cells sorted from blood. The subset here: CD45RA+ positively selected. The CDR3 is CASSQRERSYNEQFF. The CDR3 bases are TGCGCCAGCAGCCAACGTGAAAGGTCCTACAATGAGCAGTTCTTC.